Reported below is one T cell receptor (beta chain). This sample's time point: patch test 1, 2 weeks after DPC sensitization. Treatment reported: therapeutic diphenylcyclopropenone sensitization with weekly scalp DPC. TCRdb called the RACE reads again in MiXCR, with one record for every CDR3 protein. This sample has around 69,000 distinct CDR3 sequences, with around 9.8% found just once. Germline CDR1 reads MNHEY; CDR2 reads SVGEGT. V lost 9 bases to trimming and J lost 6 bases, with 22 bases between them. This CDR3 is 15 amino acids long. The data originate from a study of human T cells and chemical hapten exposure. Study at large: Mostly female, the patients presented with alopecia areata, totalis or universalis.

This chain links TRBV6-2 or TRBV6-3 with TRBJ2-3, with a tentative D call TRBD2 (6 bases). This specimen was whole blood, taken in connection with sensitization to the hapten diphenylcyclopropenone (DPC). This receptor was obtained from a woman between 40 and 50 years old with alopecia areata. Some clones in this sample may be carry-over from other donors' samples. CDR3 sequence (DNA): TGTGCCAGTAACCGCGGACAAGGGGACTGGGATACGCAGTATTTT. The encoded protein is CASNRGQGDWDTQYF.